This T cell receptor beta chain came from a study of shared clonotypes between healthy human individuals. For this clone: Its antigen is unidentified.

Authors' data handling: From ImmunoSEQ came sequences covering only the junction and carrying no quality scores, so filtering differed. Sequencing was performed with immunoSEQ multiplex PCR; in TCRdb, only in-frame clones are kept and a portion is missing. The D gene and trimming were derived from the DNA, and the V and J assignments and clone size from that table. The sample lists nearly 2 million clones, about 94% occurring once. Positive CCR7 selection of CD45RO-negative cells yielded the naive CD8 cells, and terminally differentiated effector memory CD45RA+ cells were excluded. Caucasian adults residing in Nashville, Tennessee made up all the donors. Study outcomes and limitations: Generally, naive subsets (rather than memory subsets) showed larger estimated richness. Shared clonotypes across all four donors exceeded non-shared ones in generation probability.

CDR1 SNHLY and CDR2 FYNNEI come from the germline V gene. The CDR3 has 13 residues. V was cut by 3 bases and J by 4 bases, with 9 bases left in between. The sample taken for sequencing was naive CD8+ T cells sorted from blood. The chain couples TRBV2 to TRBJ2-5; no firm D call. This sequence originates from a man younger than 35 in good health. CDR3 sequence reads: CASSEFGVETQYF. CDR3 bases: TGTGCCAGCAGTGAGTTTGGCGTAGAGACCCAGTACTTC.